The rows below give T cell receptor beta chains drawn from one sample of a study of blood T cell repertoires in COVID-19. Libraries were prepared by immunoSEQ multiplex PCR; TCRdb keeps only in-frame clonotypes and omits some of them. The sample carries 30,000 to 45,000 clones, roughly 86% recorded once. Source material: peripheral blood. Receptors were obtained from a human donor in a cohort sampled during active COVID-19. Both conserved end residues are part of each CDR3. The order of the fields is J gene, D gene, V gene, clone size, CDR3 protein, CDR3 DNA. The D gene is left open where the match is weak. Some rows mark clone size as missing; the rest say once, few, many or name a class of expanded clone.

j_call: TRBJ2-1; d_call: -; v_call: TRBV6-4; clone_size: -; cdr3_aa: CASSDSGGRGDDEQFF; cdr3_nt: TGTGCCAGCAGTGACTCGGGGGGCAGGGGGGACGATGAGCAGTTCTTC
j_call: TRBJ2-2; d_call: -; v_call: TRBV6-2/TRBV6-3; clone_size: -; cdr3_aa: CASSYRGLGNTGELFF; cdr3_nt: TGTGCCAGCAGTTACCGAGGGCTCGGGAACACCGGGGAGCTGTTTTTT
j_call: TRBJ2-7; d_call: -; v_call: TRBV13; clone_size: -; cdr3_aa: CAGRPYEQYF; cdr3_nt: TGTGCCGGCCGTCCCTACGAGCAGTACTTC
j_call: TRBJ2-1; d_call: -; v_call: TRBV7-9; clone_size: -; cdr3_aa: CASIGGQEQFF; cdr3_nt: TGTGCCAGCATCGGGGGGCAGGAGCAGTTCTTC
j_call: TRBJ2-3; d_call: -; v_call: TRBV7-9; clone_size: -; cdr3_aa: CASSRGDGDTQYF; cdr3_nt: TGTGCCAGCAGCCGCGGGGACGGGGATACGCAGTATTTT
j_call: TRBJ1-6; d_call: -; v_call: TRBV19; clone_size: -; cdr3_aa: CATKGSARGESSYNSPLHF; cdr3_nt: TGTGCCACCAAGGGATCGGCACGGGGAGAAAGCTCCTATAATTCACCCCTCCACTTT
j_call: TRBJ2-3; d_call: TRBD2; v_call: TRBV5-1; clone_size: -; cdr3_aa: CASSLSGGGADTQYF; cdr3_nt: TGCGCCAGCAGCTTGTCTGGGGGAGGGGCAGATACGCAGTATTTT
j_call: TRBJ1-5; d_call: -; v_call: TRBV7-8; clone_size: -; cdr3_aa: CASSLAFQANNQPQHF; cdr3_nt: TGTGCCAGCAGCTTAGCGTTTCAGGCCAATAATCAGCCCCAGCATTTT
j_call: TRBJ2-1; d_call: TRBD2; v_call: TRBV11-1; clone_size: once; cdr3_aa: CASSLSLAGGINEQFF; cdr3_nt: TGTGCCAGCAGCTTATCTCTAGCGGGAGGGATCAATGAGCAGTTCTTC
j_call: TRBJ1-1; d_call: TRBD1; v_call: TRBV7-8; clone_size: -; cdr3_aa: CASRTGATEAFF; cdr3_nt: TGTGCCAGCAGAACAGGGGCCACTGAAGCTTTCTTT
j_call: TRBJ1-1; d_call: -; v_call: TRBV2; clone_size: -; cdr3_aa: CASRDTGMNTEAFF; cdr3_nt: TGTGCCAGCAGGGATACAGGGATGAACACTGAAGCTTTCTTT
j_call: TRBJ1-2; d_call: TRBD1; v_call: TRBV5-5; clone_size: -; cdr3_aa: CASSLGTGGYGYTF; cdr3_nt: TGTGCCAGCAGCTTGGGGACAGGGGGCTATGGCTACACCTTC
j_call: TRBJ1-2; d_call: TRBD1; v_call: TRBV5-1; clone_size: -; cdr3_aa: CASSFGAGGNYGYTF; cdr3_nt: TGCGCCAGCAGCTTTGGGGCAGGGGGCAACTATGGCTACACCTTC
j_call: TRBJ2-5; d_call: TRBD2; v_call: TRBV7-2; clone_size: -; cdr3_aa: CASTQDGGNWAETQYF; cdr3_nt: TGTGCCAGCACCCAGGACGGGGGGAATTGGGCTGAGACCCAGTACTTC
j_call: TRBJ2-1; d_call: TRBD1; v_call: TRBV19; clone_size: once; cdr3_aa: CASSGDRGRSSYNEQFF; cdr3_nt: TGTGCCAGTAGTGGTGACAGGGGTAGGAGCTCCTACAATGAGCAGTTCTTC
j_call: TRBJ2-1; d_call: -; v_call: TRBV6-5; clone_size: -; cdr3_aa: CASSSRGGLGYNEQFF; cdr3_nt: TGTGCCAGCAGTTCACGTGGGGGCTTGGGTTACAATGAGCAGTTCTTC
j_call: TRBJ1-1; d_call: -; v_call: TRBV27; clone_size: once; cdr3_aa: CASSFRRNTEAFF; cdr3_nt: TGTGCCAGCAGTTTCCGCAGGAACACTGAAGCTTTCTTT
j_call: TRBJ1-1; d_call: -; v_call: TRBV30; clone_size: -; cdr3_aa: CAWGTGGTEAFF; cdr3_nt: TGTGCCTGGGGGACGGGGGGCACTGAAGCTTTCTTT
j_call: TRBJ1-5; d_call: -; v_call: TRBV6-6; clone_size: -; cdr3_aa: CASSQSNQPQHF; cdr3_nt: TGTGCCAGCAGCCAGAGCAATCAGCCCCAGCATTTT
j_call: TRBJ1-6; d_call: TRBD1; v_call: TRBV3-1/TRBV3-2; clone_size: -; cdr3_aa: CASSQGTGQGASPLHF; cdr3_nt: TGTGCCAGCAGCCAAGGAACGGGACAGGGGGCCTCACCCCTCCACTTT
j_call: TRBJ2-1; d_call: TRBD1; v_call: TRBV28; clone_size: -; cdr3_aa: CASSLRDRWGNEQFF; cdr3_nt: TGTGCCAGCAGTCTCCGGGACAGGTGGGGCAATGAGCAGTTCTTC
j_call: TRBJ1-3; d_call: -; v_call: TRBV7-9; clone_size: -; cdr3_aa: CASSKNPGNTIYF; cdr3_nt: TGTGCCAGCAGCAAGAACCCAGGGAACACCATATATTTT
j_call: TRBJ2-1; d_call: TRBD2; v_call: TRBV25-1; clone_size: -; cdr3_aa: CASSEDGTSSYNEQFF; cdr3_nt: TGTGCCAGCAGTGAAGACGGGACTAGCTCCTACAATGAGCAGTTCTTC
j_call: TRBJ1-2; d_call: TRBD1; v_call: TRBV5-4; clone_size: -; cdr3_aa: CASSSDRVGRTSNYGYTF; cdr3_nt: TGTGCCAGCAGCTCAGACAGGGTGGGAAGGACCTCTAACTATGGCTACACCTTC
j_call: TRBJ2-2; d_call: -; v_call: TRBV5-1; clone_size: -; cdr3_aa: CASSLSQAGNGELFF; cdr3_nt: TGCGCCAGCAGCTTATCTCAGGCGGGGAACGGGGAGCTGTTTTTT
j_call: TRBJ2-1; d_call: TRBD2; v_call: TRBV6-4; clone_size: -; cdr3_aa: CASSPGTRDYNEQFF; cdr3_nt: TGTGCCAGCAGCCCCGGGACTAGGGACTACAATGAGCAGTTCTTC
j_call: TRBJ2-3; d_call: TRBD2; v_call: TRBV2; clone_size: -; cdr3_aa: CASTSFGAGGALEDTQYF; cdr3_nt: TGTGCCAGCACCTCCTTTGGGGCGGGAGGGGCCCTTGAGGATACGCAGTATTTT
j_call: TRBJ1-6; d_call: TRBD1; v_call: TRBV19; clone_size: -; cdr3_aa: CASSIRTGASPLHF; cdr3_nt: TGTGCCAGTAGTATACGGACAGGAGCTTCACCCCTCCACTTT
j_call: TRBJ1-2; d_call: -; v_call: TRBV6-6; clone_size: -; cdr3_aa: CASSRRYRDTELNYGYTF; cdr3_nt: TGTGCCAGCAGTCGCCGTTACAGGGATACAGAGTTAAACTATGGCTACACCTTC
j_call: TRBJ1-2; d_call: -; v_call: TRBV28; clone_size: few; cdr3_aa: CASRDSINYGYTF; cdr3_nt: TGTGCCAGCAGGGACAGTATTAACTATGGCTACACCTTC
j_call: TRBJ1-3; d_call: -; v_call: TRBV28; clone_size: -; cdr3_aa: CASTWGPGGSGNTIYF; cdr3_nt: TGTGCCAGCACCTGGGGGCCCGGAGGCTCTGGAAACACCATATATTTT
j_call: TRBJ2-7; d_call: TRBD2; v_call: TRBV27; clone_size: -; cdr3_aa: CASSLSGGSWTYEQYF; cdr3_nt: TGTGCCAGCAGTTTATCGGGGGGGAGCTGGACCTACGAGCAGTACTTC
j_call: TRBJ2-2; d_call: TRBD2; v_call: TRBV5-4; clone_size: -; cdr3_aa: CASRRGTSGRSNTGELFF; cdr3_nt: TGTGCCAGCAGGCGGGGGACTAGCGGGAGGTCGAACACCGGGGAGCTGTTTTTT
j_call: TRBJ2-5; d_call: -; v_call: TRBV7-2; clone_size: -; cdr3_aa: CASSLGQQETQYF; cdr3_nt: TGTGCCAGCAGCTTAGGACAGCAAGAGACCCAGTACTTC
j_call: TRBJ2-3; d_call: TRBD1; v_call: TRBV29-1; clone_size: few; cdr3_aa: CSARQGAGGSTDTQYF; cdr3_nt: TGCAGCGCGAGACAGGGGGCGGGCGGAAGCACAGATACGCAGTATTTT
j_call: TRBJ2-6; d_call: -; v_call: TRBV28; clone_size: -; cdr3_aa: CASRKQGTGSGANVLTF; cdr3_nt: TGTGCCAGCAGGAAACAGGGAACAGGTTCTGGGGCCAACGTCCTGACTTTC
j_call: TRBJ1-1; d_call: -; v_call: TRBV11-2; clone_size: -; cdr3_aa: CASRPWASEAFF; cdr3_nt: TGTGCCAGCCGACCTTGGGCAAGTGAAGCTTTCTTT
j_call: TRBJ1-1; d_call: TRBD1; v_call: TRBV6-6; clone_size: -; cdr3_aa: CASSYRRDRDTEAFF; cdr3_nt: TGTGCCAGCAGTTACCGCCGGGACAGAGACACTGAAGCTTTCTTT
j_call: TRBJ1-2; d_call: -; v_call: TRBV6-5; clone_size: -; cdr3_aa: CASTDNGGGNYGYTF; cdr3_nt: TGTGCCAGCACAGACAATGGGGGGGGGAACTATGGCTACACCTTC
j_call: TRBJ2-7; d_call: TRBD1; v_call: TRBV2; clone_size: once; cdr3_aa: CASGMTGNYGNEQYF; cdr3_nt: TGTGCCAGCGGGATGACAGGGAACTACGGCAACGAGCAGTACTTC
j_call: TRBJ2-3; d_call: -; v_call: TRBV7-2; clone_size: -; cdr3_aa: CASTGGQSTDTQYF; cdr3_nt: TGTGCCAGCACCGGCGGACAGAGCACAGATACGCAGTATTTT
j_call: TRBJ2-7; d_call: -; v_call: TRBV28; clone_size: -; cdr3_aa: CASSPLDGQRSSYEQYF; cdr3_nt: TGTGCCAGCAGTCCACTCGACGGACAGCGGAGCTCCTACGAGCAGTACTTC
j_call: TRBJ1-1; d_call: TRBD1; v_call: TRBV28; clone_size: -; cdr3_aa: CASRPRTGGSTEAFF; cdr3_nt: TGTGCCAGCAGACCAAGGACAGGGGGGTCGACTGAAGCTTTCTTT
j_call: TRBJ2-5; d_call: -; v_call: TRBV2; clone_size: -; cdr3_aa: CASAGFRETQYF; cdr3_nt: TGTGCCAGCGCCGGGTTTAGGGAGACCCAGTACTTC
j_call: TRBJ1-2; d_call: TRBD1; v_call: TRBV19; clone_size: -; cdr3_aa: CASTPSTGGGYTF; cdr3_nt: TGTGCCAGTACCCCATCCACAGGGGGTGGCTACACCTTC
j_call: TRBJ2-1; d_call: -; v_call: TRBV11-2; clone_size: -; cdr3_aa: CASSGVQARSYNEQFF; cdr3_nt: TGTGCCAGCAGCGGGGTACAGGCCCGCTCCTACAATGAGCAGTTCTTC
j_call: TRBJ2-3; d_call: TRBD1; v_call: TRBV7-3; clone_size: -; cdr3_aa: CASSADRADTQYF; cdr3_nt: TGTGCCAGCAGCGCCGACAGGGCGGATACGCAGTATTTT
j_call: TRBJ1-4; d_call: TRBD1; v_call: TRBV7-7; clone_size: -; cdr3_aa: CASSSGTERNEKLFF; cdr3_nt: TGTGCTAGCAGCTCAGGGACAGAGCGAAATGAAAAACTGTTTTTT
j_call: TRBJ1-5; d_call: -; v_call: TRBV7-2; clone_size: few; cdr3_aa: CASSGYGGGEQPQHF; cdr3_nt: TGTGCCAGCAGCGGATACGGGGGGGGCGAACAGCCCCAGCATTTT
j_call: TRBJ2-1; d_call: -; v_call: TRBV5-1; clone_size: -; cdr3_aa: CASSGAYNEQFF; cdr3_nt: TGCGCCAGCAGCGGGGCGTACAATGAGCAGTTCTTC
j_call: TRBJ1-2; d_call: -; v_call: TRBV15; clone_size: once; cdr3_aa: CATSRDSFSYTF; cdr3_nt: TGTGCCACCAGCAGGGACAGTTTTAGCTACACCTTC